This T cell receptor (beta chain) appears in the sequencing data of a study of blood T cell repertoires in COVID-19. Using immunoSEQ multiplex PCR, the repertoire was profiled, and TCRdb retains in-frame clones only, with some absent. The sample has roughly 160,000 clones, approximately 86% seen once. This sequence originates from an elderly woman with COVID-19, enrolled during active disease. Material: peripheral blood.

The CDR3 loop reads CASSLSSRYEQYF. In DNA, the CDR3 is TGTGCCAGCAGTTTATCCTCTCGTTACGAGCAGTACTTC. The chain links TRBV28 to TRBJ2-7; D is unclear. Between the trimmed V and J ends, which lost 1 base and 4 bases, there was a span of 8 bases. From germline, CDR1 is MDHEN and CDR2 SYDVKM. The length of the CDR3 is 13 residues.